This T cell receptor beta chain stems from a study of OX40 agonist ivuxolimab in advanced cancers. Points from the study as a whole: Also present in some nonresponders was a low level of normalized T-cell clonal expansion.

Cycle 7 day 1, cycle 4 day 1, and baseline were the timepoints at which blood was sampled. Some clones are missing from TCRdb's copy, which holds only in-frame ones; the method was immunoSEQ multiplex PCR. The table lists tens of thousands of clones, 83% of them singletons. About this clone itself: What it binds is unknown. Additional DNA sequences in this sample encode the identical CDR3.

This sequence was found in an adult with an advanced solid tumor such as melanoma, head and neck, liver or kidney cancer. This specimen consisted of CD4+ or CD8+ T cells sorted from blood, obtained in a trial of the OX40 agonist ivuxolimab.

This CDR3 reads CASSLSGNQPQHF. CDR3 sequence (DNA): TGTGCCAGCAGCTTAAGTGGCAATCAGCCCCAGCATTTT. The J gene is TRBJ1-5, the V gene TRBV7-9, with D hard to call. The CDR3 extends over 13 amino acids. V was shortened by 2 bases and J by 2 bases, with 4 bases between the two germline ends. In germline, CDR1 is SEHNR, CDR2 FQNEAQ (reference sequence).